The T cell receptor (beta chain) described here comes from a study of shared T cell receptors in the human thymus. CDR3 length: 13 amino acids. The J segment lost 5 bases and the V segment lost 7 bases, leaving 4 bases of the junction unmatched. Germline V gives CDR1 MRHNA, CDR2 SNTAGT. Generated by immunoSEQ multiplex PCR, the TCRdb table keeps only in-frame clones and is missing some. The sample carries roughly 500,000 clones, more than 75% recorded once. This sample was also put to use in a study of human thymus T cells. That paper states: Thymic resections from corrective heart surgery supplied the tissue. V and J gene usage appeared biased in thymic and blood repertoires. Among unrelated individuals, related research reported thymic repertoires that overlapped highly.

The chain combines TRBV6-4 with TRBJ2-2, with 7 bases matching TRBD2. The TCR originated in a boy in the first two years of life with a congenital heart defect. Sample: thymocytes. The CDR3 nucleotides read TGTGCCAGCAATAACGGGGGGACCGGGGAGCTGTTTTTT. Its translation is CASNNGGTGELFF.